This is a list of T cell receptor beta chains from one sample in a study of T cells in Graves' hyperthyroidism and ophthalmopathy. TCRdb ran MiXCR on the multiplex PCR reads and lists one entry per CDR3 protein. The sample contains under 550,000 distinct CDR3 sequences, approximately 14% of which appear only once. Sequenced sample: blood. Every receptor here comes from a woman between 18 and 29 years old with Graves' hyperthyroidism. The CDR3 runs from the conserved cysteine through the conserved F or W. A D gene is named only where the DNA matches it firmly. Rows give clone size only sometimes, using once, few, many, or a class for an expanded clone.

size,J,D,V,DNA,CDR3
many,TRBJ2-6,NA,TRBV5-1,TGCGCCAGCAGCTTGGAAGGGGGGCGTGGGGCCAACGTCCTGACTTTC,CASSLEGGRGANVLTF
NA,TRBJ2-3,NA,TRBV24-1,TGTGCCACCAGTGATCCTGCAGACAGGCACTACACAGATACGCAGTATTTT,CATSDPADRHYTDTQYF
NA,TRBJ2-3,TRBD2,TRBV12-3/TRBV12-4,TGTGCCAGCAGCAGAGCAACTAGCGGGGGCACAGATACGCAGTATTTT,CASSRATSGGTDTQYF
few,TRBJ2-5,TRBD1,TRBV2,TGTGCCAGCGGGGGACAGGGGTACCGAGAGACCCAGTACTTC,CASGGQGYRETQYF
many,TRBJ2-1,NA,TRBV7-2,TGTGCCAGCAGCCCCAGGGTTGGGGAGCAGTTCTTC,CASSPRVGEQFF
many,TRBJ2-1,TRBD2,TRBV3-1,TGTGCCAGCAGCCAAGATGCGGCTAGCGGGGTGTACAATGAGCAGTTCTTC,CASSQDAASGVYNEQFF
many,TRBJ1-6,TRBD1,TRBV11-2,TGTGCCAGCAGCTTTGACAGGGGTTCACCCCTCCACTTT,CASSFDRGSPLHF
many,TRBJ2-3,NA,TRBV5-8,TGTGCCAGCAGCTACACACCTCTAGCGAGCACAGATACGCAGTATTTT,CASSYTPLASTDTQYF
many,TRBJ1-1,NA,TRBV5-6,TGTGCCAGCAGCTCCGGACGTTTAACTCTATTGCGAGAAGCTTTCTTT,CASSSGRLTLLREAFF
few,TRBJ1-5,TRBD1,TRBV6-2/TRBV6-3,TGTGCCAGCAGTTACACCCTTGGGACAGCCGAGCCCCAGCATTTT,CASSYTLGTAEPQHF
many,TRBJ1-2,NA,TRBV7-9,TGTGCCAGCAGCTTAGCAGGGGCTTCTGGCTACACCTTC,CASSLAGASGYTF
many,TRBJ2-3,NA,TRBV12-3/TRBV12-4,TGTGCCAGCAGCTCCGGGACTTCAGAGGCAGATACGCAGTATTTT,CASSSGTSEADTQYF
few,TRBJ2-6,TRBD1,TRBV9,TGTGCCAGCAGCGCCGCAGGGACAGGGGCTTTATCCGGGGCCAACGTCCTGACTTTC,CASSAAGTGALSGANVLTF
many,TRBJ2-7,NA,TRBV20-1,TGCAGTGCTAGACCAACAGGGTTCCCCTACGAGCAGTACTTC,CSARPTGFPYEQYF
NA,TRBJ2-5,NA,TRBV19,TGTGCCAGTAGGGGGACTGGGGTGGAGACCCAGTACTTC,CASRGTGVETQYF
few,TRBJ1-1,NA,TRBV19,TGTGCCAGTAGTATTTACATGAGAACTGAAGCTTTCTTT,CASSIYMRTEAFF
once,TRBJ1-6,NA,TRBV15,TGTGCCACCAGCAGGGGTAGGGATAATTCACCCCTCCACTTT,CATSRGRDNSPLHF
NA,TRBJ1-1,NA,TRBV19,TGTGCCAGTAGTAGACAGGACGGTGAAGCTTTCTTT,CASSRQDGEAFF
many,TRBJ2-2,NA,TRBV2,TGTGCCAGCGCTGATGGTGTAACGGACACCGGGGAGCTGTTTTTT,CASADGVTDTGELFF
NA,TRBJ1-1,NA,TRBV28,TGTGCCAGCAGTTTATCAGGGACATCTACTGAAGCTTTCTTT,CASSLSGTSTEAFF
many,TRBJ1-1,NA,TRBV29-1,TGCAGCGTTGAACGGCAGCTCTCTAACACTGAAGCTTTCTTT,CSVERQLSNTEAFF
many,TRBJ1-5,NA,TRBV6-6,TGTGCCAGCAGTTACGAACCAGGAGCGATCCGCAGCAATCAGCCCCAGCATTTT,CASSYEPGAIRSNQPQHF
NA,TRBJ2-2,NA,TRBV7-9,TGTGCCAGCCTTCGCGGGGGCGCCGGCACCGGGGAGCTGTTTTTT,CASLRGGAGTGELFF
few,TRBJ1-6,NA,TRBV18,TGTGCCAGCTCACCACCCGGGGTGGCGGTGACACCCCTCCACTTT,CASSPPGVAVTPLHF
few,TRBJ1-5,NA,TRBV6-1,TGTGCCAGCAGTGAAGCAGGTTCCAATCAGCCCCAGCATTTT,CASSEAGSNQPQHF
NA,TRBJ2-1,TRBD1,TRBV14,TGTGCCAGCAGCCAAGTGGGACAGGGGGCATACAATGAGCAGTTCTTC,CASSQVGQGAYNEQFF
many,TRBJ2-1,TRBD2,TRBV12-3/TRBV12-4,TGTGCCAGCAGACGTGGGACTAGCGGGTACAATGAGCAGTTCTTC,CASRRGTSGYNEQFF
NA,TRBJ2-1,NA,TRBV5-1,TGCGCCAGCAGCTTGAACGCGAACTCCTACAATGAGCAGTTCTTC,CASSLNANSYNEQFF
many,TRBJ1-5,TRBD1,TRBV20-1,TGCAGTGTCTCGAGGGAGACAGGGCAGCCCCAGCATTTT,CSVSRETGQPQHF
NA,TRBJ1-5,NA,TRBV7-6,TGTGCCAGCAGCTTAGGGCTAGCGGGAGTGCATTTT,CASSLGLAGVHF
few,TRBJ2-1,TRBD2,TRBV6-1,TGTGCCAGCAGACCAGCGGGAGGGTCCCTCAATGAGCAGTTCTTC,CASRPAGGSLNEQFF
NA,TRBJ2-7,NA,TRBV12-3/TRBV12-4,TGTGCCAGCAGTTTGTGGGCGGGTGGACCCTACGAGCAGTACTTC,CASSLWAGGPYEQYF
many,TRBJ1-1,NA,TRBV5-6,TGTGCCAGCAGCCCCCTGGTGGGGGGGGAGACGATGAACACTGAAGCTTTCTTT,CASSPLVGGETMNTEAFF
many,TRBJ1-2,TRBD1,TRBV3-1,TGTGCCAGCAGCCTAAGACAGGGGGCGAATGGCTACACCTTC,CASSLRQGANGYTF
many,TRBJ1-1,NA,TRBV29-1,TGCAGCGGGGTCGGGGGAGGAAGTGCTTTCTTT,CSGVGGGSAFF
many,TRBJ2-3,NA,TRBV20-1,TGCAGTGCTAGTTCCCGGATTAGCACAGATACGCAGTATTTT,CSASSRISTDTQYF
NA,TRBJ1-2,NA,TRBV15,TGTGCCACCAGCAGAGATGATGCAGGGGTCGGCTATGGCTACACCTTC,CATSRDDAGVGYGYTF
NA,TRBJ2-2,NA,TRBV12-3/TRBV12-4,TGTGCCACTCGGAGGGGGACCGGGGAGCTGTTTTTT,CATRRGTGELFF
many,TRBJ2-5,TRBD2,TRBV7-2,TGTGCCAGCAGCCGGGGGGGAGAGACCCAGTACTTC,CASSRGGETQYF
many,TRBJ2-5,NA,TRBV2,TGTGCCAGCACCCTAAAAGAGACCCAGTACTTC,CASTLKETQYF
NA,TRBJ1-1,TRBD1,TRBV6-7,TGTCCCAGTACCGGACAGGGAATCACTGAAGCTTTCTTT,CPSTGQGITEAFF
many,TRBJ2-3,NA,TRBV20-1,TGCAGTGCTAGAGTCGGGGGGCAACCAGATACGCAGTATTTT,CSARVGGQPDTQYF
many,TRBJ1-1,NA,TRBV27,TGTGCCAGCAGCCCCTACCGGAACACTGAAGCTTTCTTT,CASSPYRNTEAFF
few,TRBJ2-7,NA,TRBV5-1,TGCGCCAGCAGCTTGTCGCCTACGACGGGTACCTACGAGCAGTACTTC,CASSLSPTTGTYEQYF
few,TRBJ2-5,TRBD2,TRBV5-4,TGTGCCAGCAGCTTTAGCGGGCTAGAAGAGACCCAGTACTTC,CASSFSGLEETQYF
few,TRBJ2-7,NA,TRBV29-1,TGCAGCGTTGAGTTTCCGGGGCTCTCCTACGAGCAGTACTTC,CSVEFPGLSYEQYF
many,TRBJ2-1,NA,TRBV27,TGTGCCAGCAGTTTGGGGTCGGGGGATGAGCAGTTCTTC,CASSLGSGDEQFF
few,TRBJ1-5,NA,TRBV9,TGTGCCAGCAGCGTAGAAGAGAATCAGCCCCAGCATTTT,CASSVEENQPQHF
many,TRBJ1-4,TRBD1,TRBV6-1,TGTGCCAGTAAACAGGGGGCTGAGGAAAAACTGTTTTTT,CASKQGAEEKLFF
few,TRBJ1-1,TRBD1,TRBV19,TGTGCCAGTAGTAAAGGCAGGGGGCGCGGAAACACTGAAGCTTTCTTT,CASSKGRGRGNTEAFF
many,TRBJ2-3,TRBD2,TRBV5-1,TGCGCCAGCAGCTTGAGCGGGATTAGCACAGATACGCAGTATTTT,CASSLSGISTDTQYF
many,TRBJ2-7,NA,TRBV4-1,TGCGCCAGCAGCCAAGGTACGGAAAGCTCCTACGAGCAGTACTTC,CASSQGTESSYEQYF
many,TRBJ1-2,NA,TRBV7-2,TGTGCCAGCAGCTTATCTCACACAAACTATGGCTACACCTTC,CASSLSHTNYGYTF
many,TRBJ2-7,NA,TRBV12-3/TRBV12-4,TGTGCCAGCAGTTTAGGGTCAGTGCAGTACTTC,CASSLGSVQYF
many,TRBJ1-5,TRBD1,TRBV2,TGTGCCAGCGGCCTCGGACAGGGTGGTCAGCCCCAGCATTTT,CASGLGQGGQPQHF
NA,TRBJ2-3,NA,TRBV3-2,TGTGCCAGCAGCCAAGACTGGGACCTCGGCACAGATACGCAGTATTTT,CASSQDWDLGTDTQYF
few,TRBJ2-1,NA,TRBV4-3,TGCGCCAGCAGCCGAGGGCGGGACTGGCCCTACAATGAGCAGTTCTTC,CASSRGRDWPYNEQFF
few,TRBJ2-1,TRBD2,TRBV28,TGTGCCAGCAGTCTACTAGCGGGAAATTACAATAAGCAGTTCTTC,CASSLLAGNYNKQFF
NA,TRBJ1-2,NA,TRBV5-8,TGTGCCAGCAGCTTCCCCCCCGGGACGGGGAACTATGGCTACACCTTC,CASSFPPGTGNYGYTF
many,TRBJ2-7,TRBD1,TRBV6-2/TRBV6-3,TGTGCCAGCAGTTACCGGGGACAGGGGGCGATTGACTCCTACGAGCAGTACTTC,CASSYRGQGAIDSYEQYF